This T cell receptor (beta chain) was identified in a study of blood T cell repertoires in COVID-19. The CDR3 is made up of 14 amino acids. Trimming cost V 3 bases and J 0 bases, with 9 bases left between them. The V gene's germline CDR1 is MDHEN and CDR2 SYDVKM. The table lists this clone with a few counts. The method was immunoSEQ multiplex PCR; TCRdb's version includes in-frame clones alone and lacks a portion of them. The sample contains about 370,000 clones, 75% to 90% of which appear only once. The receptor was derived from a man aged 18 to 30 who had recovered from COVID-19. Material: PBMCs or T cells enriched from blood (not recorded which). The V call is TRBV28, the J call TRBJ2-7, with D uncertain. CDR3 nucleotide sequence: TGTGCCAGCAGTTTTTACAGAAGCTCCTACGAGCAGTACTTC. Translation gives CASSFYRSSYEQYF. The whole variable domain, remainder taken from reference TRBV28 and TRBJ2-7, is DVKVTQSSRYLVKRTGEKVFLECVQDMDHENMFWYRQDPGLGLRLIYFSYDVKMKEKGDIPEGYSVSREKKERFSLILESASTNQTSMYLCASSFYRSSYEQYFGPGTRLTVT.